The rows below give T cell receptor beta chains drawn from one sample of a study of blood T cell repertoires in COVID-19. Some clones are missing from TCRdb's copy, which holds only in-frame ones; the method was immunoSEQ multiplex PCR. The table records roughly 280,000 clones, approximately 85% of them present only once. Input material: peripheral blood. The receptor source for this set is a woman aged 70 to 79 with acute or convalescent COVID-19. Each CDR3 is given with its conserved first and last residue. D genes are given only for firm matches. Only some rows state a clone size, as once, few, many or a class for expanded clones.

>once|TRBV10-3|TRBD1|TRBJ1-5
CAISGTGGGQPQHF
TGTGCCATCAGTGGGACAGGGGGTGGTCAGCCCCAGCATTTT
>.|TRBV7-9|TRBD1|TRBJ1-2
CASSPSRGDYGYTF
TGTGCCAGCAGCCCTAGCAGGGGGGACTATGGCTACACCTTC
>.|TRBV6-1|TRBD1|TRBJ1-6
CASSEPRTGRDSPLHF
TGTGCCAGCAGTGAACCGCGGACAGGGAGGGATTCACCCCTCCACTTT
>.|TRBV5-1|.|TRBJ2-3
CASSLGGAGSADTQYF
TGCGCCAGCAGCTTGGGCGGGGCCGGATCCGCAGATACGCAGTATTTT
>.|TRBV2|.|TRBJ1-2
CASSERGIYGYTF
TGTGCCAGCAGTGAGCGGGGAATCTATGGCTACACCTTC
>.|TRBV7-2|.|TRBJ1-1
CASSPSVGVGEAFF
TGTGCCAGCAGCCCTAGCGTAGGGGTTGGGGAAGCTTTCTTT
>.|TRBV5-6|TRBD1|TRBJ2-1
CASSSQGAHYNEQFF
TGTGCCAGCAGCTCACAGGGGGCCCATTACAATGAGCAGTTCTTC
>.|TRBV19|TRBD2|TRBJ2-3
CATRLAGVTDTQYF
TGTGCCACCCGACTAGCGGGGGTCACAGATACGCAGTATTTT
>.|TRBV27|.|TRBJ1-2
CASSGGLEDYGYTF
TGTGCCAGCAGTGGCGGTCTTGAGGACTATGGCTACACCTTC
>.|TRBV5-5|TRBD1|TRBJ1-3
CASSSGGGQGASGNTIYF
TGTGCCAGCAGCTCCGGAGGCGGACAGGGAGCCTCTGGAAACACCATATATTTT
>once|TRBV5-4|.|TRBJ2-3
CASSYVETDTQYF
TGTGCCAGCAGCTACGTAGAGACAGATACGCAGTATTTT
>.|TRBV7-8|.|TRBJ1-5
CASSRGAGRGQPQHF
TGTGCCAGCAGCCGTGGCGCAGGGCGGGGACAGCCCCAGCATTTT
>.|TRBV5-1|.|TRBJ1-4
CASSGGGRDNEKLFF
TGCGCCAGCAGCGGCGGGGGCAGGGACAATGAAAAACTGTTTTTT
>.|TRBV7-9|.|TRBJ1-2
CASREAYYGYTF
TGTGCCAGCCGGGAGGCGTACTATGGCTACACCTTC